The rows below give T cell receptor beta chains drawn from one sample of a study of T cells in Graves' hyperthyroidism and ophthalmopathy. TCRdb independently ran MiXCR on the multiplex PCR reads; one entry per CDR3 protein. This table has about 280,000 distinct CDR3 sequences, 25% appearing once. Sequenced sample: blood. The receptors here all came from a man in his forties with Graves' hyperthyroidism that later progressed to Graves' ophthalmopathy. Each CDR3 is given with its conserved first and last residue. The D gene is left open where the match is weak. Not all rows give a size; the values are once, few, many and, for expanded clones, a class.

j_gene,len,v_gene,d_gene,abundance,CDR3nt,CDR3aa
TRBJ2-7,12,TRBV28,TRBD1,many,TGTGCCAGCAGGGCAGGGGGACACGAGCAGTACTTC,CASRAGGHEQYF
TRBJ2-7,13,TRBV20-1,-,medium-sized,TGCAGTACAGACCGGCGTACTCGGGACGAGCAGTACTTC,CSTDRRTRDEQYF
TRBJ1-2,13,TRBV20-1,TRBD1,many,TGCAGTGCTAACGACAGGGGAGACTATGGCTACACCTTC,CSANDRGDYGYTF
TRBJ1-1,11,TRBV28,-,-,TGTGCCAGCAGATATAAAACTGCAGCTTTCTTT,CASRYKTAAFF
TRBJ2-2,14,TRBV28,-,-,TGTGCCAGCAGGCGGAGGTCAGTGACCGGGGAGCTGTTTTTT,CASRRRSVTGELFF
TRBJ1-5,15,TRBV4-2,-,many,TGTGCCAGCAGCCAAGTCCCGGGCTTAAATCAGCCCCAGCATTTT,CASSQVPGLNQPQHF
TRBJ2-5,14,TRBV7-3,TRBD1,many,TGTGCCAGCAGCACAGGGGGACTTCAAGAGACCCAGTACTTC,CASSTGGLQETQYF
TRBJ1-5,15,TRBV28,-,-,TGTGCCAGCAGTTTAATTCGACAGCTTAATCAGCCCCAGCATTTT,CASSLIRQLNQPQHF
TRBJ1-2,17,TRBV27,TRBD1,-,TGTGCCAGCAGTTTTGGGGCAGGGGGCCTATCTAACTATGGCTACACCTTC,CASSFGAGGLSNYGYTF
TRBJ1-2,12,TRBV12-5,-,many,TGTGCTAGTGGGCTAGAGACAGGAGCCTACACCTTC,CASGLETGAYTF
TRBJ2-2,13,TRBV27,-,many,TGTGCCAGCAGTCTCTTTTGGGCCGGGGAGCTGTTTTTT,CASSLFWAGELFF
TRBJ2-5,15,TRBV7-9,-,many,TGTGCCAGCAGCCGGCCCCAATACAGAAAAGAGACCCAGTACTTC,CASSRPQYRKETQYF
TRBJ2-5,14,TRBV11-3,TRBD2,-,TGTGCCAGCAGCCCCGGACTAGCTTGGGAGACCCAGTACTTC,CASSPGLAWETQYF
TRBJ2-2,15,TRBV7-9,TRBD2,many,TGTGCCAGCAGCGGACTAGCTGCGAACACCGGGGAGCTGTTTTTT,CASSGLAANTGELFF
TRBJ2-3,16,TRBV14,-,many,TGTGCCAGCAGCCAAGATTTCGGGGGAAACACAGATACGCAGTATTTT,CASSQDFGGNTDTQYF
TRBJ2-7,15,TRBV27,TRBD2,-,TGTGCCAGCAGTTCACTAGCGGGAGAAAGGTACGAGCAGTACTTC,CASSSLAGERYEQYF
TRBJ1-5,15,TRBV6-2/TRBV6-3,-,many,TGTGCCAGCAGTTCCCGGGTGACCAACAATCAGCCCCAGCATTTT,CASSSRVTNNQPQHF
TRBJ1-2,13,TRBV29-1,-,many,TGCAGCGCTGCGGGACGGAGCAACTATGGCTACACCTTC,CSAAGRSNYGYTF
TRBJ2-3,12,TRBV7-2,-,-,TGTGCCAGCAGCTTTAGTACAGATACGCAGTATTTT,CASSFSTDTQYF
TRBJ1-1,14,TRBV20-1,-,many,TGCAGTGCTAGAGAAGGGAGAACAGAAACTGAAGCTTTCTTT,CSAREGRTETEAFF
TRBJ2-7,19,TRBV28,TRBD2,many,TGTGCCAGCAGTTCCCTAAGAAACCGCCCGGGACTAGCGGCCTACGAGCAGTACTTC,CASSSLRNRPGLAAYEQYF
TRBJ2-7,14,TRBV12-3/TRBV12-4,TRBD1,many,TGTGCCAGCAGTTTAGCGGGACAGGGCTACGAGCAGTACTTC,CASSLAGQGYEQYF
TRBJ2-7,14,TRBV5-5,-,-,TGTGCCAGCAGCTTGCCGGGGGACAGATACGAGCAGTACTTC,CASSLPGDRYEQYF
TRBJ1-1,14,TRBV19,TRBD1,many,TGTGCCAGTAGTGTCCAGGGGGGTAACACTGAAGCTTTCTTT,CASSVQGGNTEAFF
TRBJ1-1,15,TRBV15,TRBD1,-,TGTGCCACCAGCAGAGGGGACAGGGTTGGCACTGAAGCTTTCTTT,CATSRGDRVGTEAFF
TRBJ1-1,13,TRBV12-3/TRBV12-4,-,many,TGTGCCAGCAGTTTAACCCCGGGCACTGAAGCTTTCTTT,CASSLTPGTEAFF